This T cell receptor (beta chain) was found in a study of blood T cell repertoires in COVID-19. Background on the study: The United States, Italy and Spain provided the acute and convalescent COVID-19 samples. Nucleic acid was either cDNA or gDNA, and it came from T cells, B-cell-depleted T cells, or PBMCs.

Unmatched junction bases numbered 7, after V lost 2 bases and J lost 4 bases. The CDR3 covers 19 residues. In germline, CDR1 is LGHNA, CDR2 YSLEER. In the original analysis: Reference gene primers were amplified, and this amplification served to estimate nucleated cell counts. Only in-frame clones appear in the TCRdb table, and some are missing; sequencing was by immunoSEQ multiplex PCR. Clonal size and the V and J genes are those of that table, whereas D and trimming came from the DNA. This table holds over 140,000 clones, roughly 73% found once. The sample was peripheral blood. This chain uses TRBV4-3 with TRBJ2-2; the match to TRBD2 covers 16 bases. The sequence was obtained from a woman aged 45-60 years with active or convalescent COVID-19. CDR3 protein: CASSQPGLAGGRGTGELFF. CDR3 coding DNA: TGCGCCAGCAGCCAACCGGGACTAGCGGGAGGGCGGGGCACCGGGGAGCTGTTTTTT.